This TCR beta chain was profiled in a study of T cell clones after liver transplantation. V gave up 7 bases and J gave up 2 bases, with 10 bases separating them. This CDR3 comprises 13 residues. CDR1 is WSHSY, CDR2 SAAADI, per germline. Assay: immunoSEQ multiplex PCR; the TCRdb copy retains only in-frame clones and omits some. The sample holds about 120,000 clones; 90% are singletons and the top ten take approximately 0.88%. The gene calls are TRBV10-2 and TRBJ2-3; tentatively, D is TRBD1 (5 bases). The sample in question was CD4+ T cells from blood, obtained 12 months after liver transplant. The TCR sequence derives from a human patient who received a liver transplant. Some T cells may be the graft donor's. This CDR3 reads CASKIGDTDTQYF. The DNA for the CDR3 is TGCGCCAGCAAAATAGGGGACACAGATACGCAGTATTTT.